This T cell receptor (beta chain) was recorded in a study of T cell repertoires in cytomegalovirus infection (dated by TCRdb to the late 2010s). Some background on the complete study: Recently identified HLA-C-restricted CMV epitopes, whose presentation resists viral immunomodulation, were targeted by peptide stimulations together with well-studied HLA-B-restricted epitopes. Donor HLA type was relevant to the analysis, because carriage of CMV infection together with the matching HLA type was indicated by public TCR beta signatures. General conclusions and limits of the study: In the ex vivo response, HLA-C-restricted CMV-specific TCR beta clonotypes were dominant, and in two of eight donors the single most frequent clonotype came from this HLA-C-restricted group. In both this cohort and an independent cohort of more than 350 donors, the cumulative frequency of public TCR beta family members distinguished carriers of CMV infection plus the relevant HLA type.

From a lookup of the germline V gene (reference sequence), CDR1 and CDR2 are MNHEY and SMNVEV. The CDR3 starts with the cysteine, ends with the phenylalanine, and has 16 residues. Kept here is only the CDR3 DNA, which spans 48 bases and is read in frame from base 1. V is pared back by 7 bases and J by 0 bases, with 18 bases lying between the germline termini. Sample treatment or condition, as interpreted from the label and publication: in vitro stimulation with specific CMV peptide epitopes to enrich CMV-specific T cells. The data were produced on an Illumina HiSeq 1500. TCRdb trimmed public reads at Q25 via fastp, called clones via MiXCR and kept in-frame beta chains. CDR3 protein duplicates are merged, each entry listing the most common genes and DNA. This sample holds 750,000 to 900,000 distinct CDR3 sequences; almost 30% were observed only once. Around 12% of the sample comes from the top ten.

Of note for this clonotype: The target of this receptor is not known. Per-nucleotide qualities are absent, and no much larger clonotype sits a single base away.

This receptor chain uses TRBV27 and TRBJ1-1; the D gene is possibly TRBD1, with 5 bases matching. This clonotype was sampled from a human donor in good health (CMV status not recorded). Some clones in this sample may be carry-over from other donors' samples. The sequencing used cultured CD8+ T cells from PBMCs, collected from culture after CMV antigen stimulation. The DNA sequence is TGTGCCAGCACTTCCCTACGGGGGGTCATGAACACTGAAGCTTTCTTT. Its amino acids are CASTSLRGVMNTEAFF.